These T cell receptor beta chains were read from a single sample in a study of metastatic and nonmetastatic thyroid tumors. From the PCR reads, TCRdb re-called clones with MiXCR. This table holds tens of thousands of clones, around 30% found once. The sample taken for sequencing was blood. The receptors shown here come from a female donor with papillary thyroid cancer or a benign thyroid nodule (not recorded which). Some clones in this sample may be carry-over from other donors' samples. Both conserved end residues are part of each CDR3. D genes are given only for firm matches. A clone size is listed for some rows: how often the clone was seen (once, few, many), or a class if it is expanded.

abundance,v_gene,j_gene,d_gene,CDR3aa,CDR3nt
-,TRBV7-2,TRBJ1-2,-,CASSLGQMDYGYTF,TGTGCCAGCAGCTTAGGACAGATGGACTATGGCTACACCTTC
many,TRBV7-9,TRBJ1-2,-,CASSLTGRQEDYTF,TGTGCCAGCAGCTTAACAGGGAGACAGGAGGACTACACCTTC
few,TRBV28,TRBJ2-7,-,CATVTGSSYEQYF,TGTGCCACGGTTACGGGTAGCTCCTACGAGCAGTACTTC
many,TRBV20-1,TRBJ2-1,-,CSALSTSHLNEQFF,TGCAGTGCTCTTTCGACTAGTCACCTAAATGAGCAGTTCTTC
-,TRBV6-1,TRBJ2-7,-,CASRESLEGWNEQYF,TGTGCCAGCAGGGAGTCCTTGGAGGGTTGGAACGAGCAGTACTTC
many,TRBV5-5,TRBJ1-6,TRBD1,CASSLGGTGVFPLHF,TGTGCCAGCAGCTTGGGCGGGACAGGGGTATTCCCCCTCCACTTT
many,TRBV4-3,TRBJ2-7,TRBD2,CASSQVAGGGAEQYF,TGCGCCAGCAGCCAAGTGGCCGGGGGGGGCGCCGAGCAGTACTTC
many,TRBV6-2/TRBV6-3,TRBJ2-7,-,CASSYSYPRTDEQYF,TGTGCCAGCAGTTACTCGTACCCGCGGACAGACGAGCAGTACTTC
-,TRBV11-2,TRBJ2-1,-,CASSSSSYNEQFF,TGTGCCAGCAGCTCCAGCTCCTACAATGAGCAGTTCTTC
-,TRBV2,TRBJ1-1,-,CASEGTSSTEAFF,TGTGCCAGCGAAGGGACATCCTCCACTGAAGCTTTCTTT
few,TRBV10-1,TRBJ2-7,-,CASSELGRREQYF,TGCGCCAGCAGTGAGTTAGGACGGCGGGAGCAGTACTTC
many,TRBV25-1,TRBJ1-2,-,CASKAAGENYGYTF,TGTGCCAGCAAAGCCGCAGGGGAAAACTATGGCTACACCTTC
many,TRBV24-1,TRBJ2-5,-,CATSAAGDRETQYF,TGTGCCACCAGTGCGGCAGGGGATAGGGAGACCCAGTACTTC
few,TRBV12-3/TRBV12-4,TRBJ2-1,TRBD1,CASRNGQGNEQFF,TGTGCCAGCAGAAACGGACAGGGCAATGAGCAGTTCTTC
few,TRBV12-3/TRBV12-4,TRBJ2-7,-,CASSLGPSYEQYF,TGTGCCAGCAGTCTAGGACCCTCCTACGAGCAGTACTTC
many,TRBV11-1,TRBJ2-7,-,CASSFLDRRPSYEQYF,TGTGCCAGCAGCTTCCTTGACAGACGGCCCTCCTACGAGCAGTACTTC
many,TRBV28,TRBJ2-7,-,CASIVRDPYEQYF,TGTGCCAGCATTGTCAGGGACCCCTACGAGCAGTACTTC
many,TRBV7-8,TRBJ2-3,TRBD2,CASSLGASGTRTDTQYF,TGTGCCAGCAGCTTAGGGGCTAGCGGGACTCGCACAGATACGCAGTATTTT
-,TRBV3-1,TRBJ2-7,-,CPSNGEYSYDQYF,TGTCCCAGCAACGGGGAGTACTCCTACGATCAGTACTTC
-,TRBV3-1,TRBJ2-7,TRBD1,CASSQGQANYEQYF,TGTGCCAGCAGCCAGGGACAGGCGAATTACGAGCAGTACTTC
-,TRBV20-1,TRBJ2-7,-,CSARRLSALIEQYF,TGCAGTGCTAGAAGGCTATCGGCACTCATCGAGCAGTACTTC
few,TRBV27,TRBJ1-1,TRBD1,CATLTGVGTEAFF,TGTGCCACCCTGACAGGGGTGGGGACTGAAGCTTTCTTT
-,TRBV27,TRBJ2-2,TRBD1,CASSLYGTGDWVVTGELFF,TGTGCCAGCAGTTTATATGGGACAGGGGACTGGGTGGTCACCGGGGAGCTGTTTTTT
-,TRBV5-1,TRBJ2-1,TRBD1,CASSSLQGADYNEQFF,TGCGCCAGCAGCTCGCTGCAGGGGGCTGACTACAATGAGCAGTTCTTC
many,TRBV29-1,TRBJ2-1,-,CSVDSDPEVDEQFF,TGCAGCGTTGATTCGGACCCAGAAGTCGATGAGCAGTTCTTC
-,TRBV12-3/TRBV12-4,TRBJ2-1,TRBD2,CASSLPSSGGPYNEQFF,TGTGCCAGCAGTTTACCCTCAAGCGGGGGTCCATACAATGAGCAGTTCTTC
many,TRBV12-3/TRBV12-4,TRBJ2-3,TRBD2,CASSLREGRPDTQYF,TGTGCCAGCAGTTTAAGGGAGGGCCGCCCAGATACGCAGTATTTT
many,TRBV6-1,TRBJ2-7,-,CASSFRGAGEQYF,TGTGCCAGCAGTTTTAGGGGGGCCGGGGAGCAGTACTTC
-,TRBV20-1,TRBJ2-7,TRBD1,CSASPGTAASSPYEQYF,TGCAGTGCTAGCCCCGGGACAGCCGCGTCGTCTCCCTACGAGCAGTACTTC
-,TRBV5-1,TRBJ1-3,-,CASSFGSYSGNTIYF,TGCGCCAGCAGCTTTGGAAGTTACTCTGGAAACACCATATATTTT
once,TRBV30,TRBJ2-7,TRBD2,CACFASGSIYEQYF,TGTGCCTGTTTTGCTAGCGGGAGTATCTACGAGCAGTACTTC
medium-sized,TRBV6-1,TRBJ1-3,-,CASSDFGSGNTIYF,TGTGCCAGCAGCGATTTCGGTTCTGGAAACACCATATATTTT
many,TRBV19,TRBJ1-2,TRBD1,CASSGTANYGYTF,TGTGCCAGTAGTGGGACAGCTAACTATGGCTACACCTTC